A single sample gave rise to the 31 T cell receptor delta chains below, sequenced in a study of γδ T cells in repeated Plasmodium falciparum infection. Vgamma9/Vdelta2+ and Vdelta2-negative gammadelta T cells were flow-sorted from PBMC for bulk sequencing. TCRdb reanalysed the multiplex PCR reads via CATT. Of 85,000 to 95,000 delta-chain clones listed, almost 1.5% were seen once; the top ten hold more than 7.5%. Sequencing was done on a sample of gamma-delta T cells from blood. The source is a pool of human donors (malaria-infected and uninfected, not separated).

There are a few counts of this clone. A far larger clone is off by one base, so a read error is likely. Other DNA sequences from this sample encode an identical CDR3 as well. The rearrangement links TRDV2 to TRDJ1, with 8 positions matching TRDD3. The J gene is not listed in TCRdb, so it was assigned here from a DNA match to germline. This CDR3 contains 17 residues. Germline V gene data show CDR1 as GEAIGNYY and CDR2 as EKD. CDR3 region: CACDTLRASGGFDGLIF. The CDR3 nucleotides are TGTGCCTGCGACACTCTCCGCGCTAGTGGGGGATTCGACGGACTCATCTTT.

On this clone: A far bigger clonotype differs at one base, so this is likely a read error. Other DNA sequences in the same sample also yield this CDR3. The V call is TRDV1, the J call TRDJ1; 11 bases are shared with TRDD3. TCRdb leaves out the J gene; it was filled in here by matching the DNA to germline. The length of the CDR3 is 21 residues. CDR1 TSWWSYY and CDR2 QGS come from the germline V gene. The DNA of the CDR3 is TGCGCTCTTGGGGAACCCCAACCTCTTCCCGGATGGGGGATACGGACCGATAAACTCATCTTT. It specifies CALGEPQPLPGWGIRTDKLIF.

On this clone: TCRdb's protein for this DNA is that of a much larger clone and differs from the translation at residue 6, likely a read error; the protein shown is the DNA translation. The genes are TRDV2 and TRDJ1; 7 nucleotides align to TRDD3. CDR1 and CDR2 (germline): GEAIGNYY, EKD. The CDR3 loop spans 19 amino acids. V dropped 0 bases and J dropped 0; count of bases not matched to a gene: 15. The chain's CDR3 is CACDTGFPIWGLHTDKLIF. Here the CDR3 DNA reads TGTGCCTGTGACACCGGGTTCCCCATCTGGGGGCTTCACACCGATAAACTCATCTTT.

This clone was seen many times. The chain recombines TRDV2 with TRDJ1; 10 bases match TRDD3. CDR1 is GEAIGNYY, CDR2 EKD, per germline. The CDR3 has 17 amino acids. V lost 1 base to trimming and J lost 3 bases; unmatched junction nucleotides: 10. CDR3 residues: CACDTLGDRAVADKLIF. The CDR3 nucleotides read TGTGCCTGTGACACGCTGGGGGATAGGGCAGTCGCCGATAAACTCATCTTT.

Details on this clone: For this DNA, TCRdb reports the protein of a much larger clone, which diverges at residue 14, most likely from a read error; the protein presented here is translated directly from the DNA. The rearrangement joins TRDV1 to TRDJ1, with 9 bases fitting TRDD3. Germline matching of the DNA provided the J gene here, since TCRdb leaves it blank. The CDR3 totals 25 residues. Germline assignment: CDR1 TSWWSYY and CDR2 QGS. The J segment lost 0 bases and the V segment lost 5 bases, leaving 34 bases of the junction unmatched. The CDR3 nucleotides read TGTGCTCTTGGGAGCCTTCCGCGAGGCCTTACTGGGGGACACGCGTTTCCCCCGTACACCGATAAACTCATCTTT. This translates into CALGSLPRGLTGGHAFPPYTDKLIF.

To note about this clone: A far larger clone is one base from this, pointing to a likely read error. The sample holds other DNA sequences that translate to the same CDR3. This chain connects TRDV2 to TRDJ1; 8 nucleotides line up with TRDD3. Here the J gene was assigned by germline matching of the DNA, as TCRdb has none. J gave up 10 bases and V 1 base, and 19 bases lay outside the gene matches. CDR3 size: 17 residues. Looked up from germline, CDR1 is GEAIGNYY and CDR2 is EKD. The CDR3 nucleotides are TGTGCCTGTGACACGTGGGGCCGTACCGGGGGATATTTGGGACTCATCTTT. Residues: CACDTWGRTGGYLGLIF.

In the case of this clone: A far larger clone differs by one base, so this is likely a read error. Additional DNA sequences in this sample encode the identical CDR3. This chain links TRDV1 with TRDJ1; 7 bases line up with TRDD3. The CDR3 is made up of 22 amino acids. With 1 base clipped from V and 5 bases from J, the junction kept 28 bases outside the gene matches. The germline gives CDR1 TSWWSYY, CDR2 QGS. The chain's CDR3 is CALGEQSRWSGSYWGLPDKLIF. The CDR3 coding sequence is TGTGCTCTTGGGGAACAAAGTCGATGGTCGGGTTCATACTGGGGATTACCTGATAAACTCATCTTT.

This clone is medium-sized within its sample. Other DNA sequences in the same sample also yield this CDR3. This rearrangement joins TRDV1 to TRDJ1; D may be TRDD3 (5 bases). Germline V lookup: CDR1 TSWWSYY, CDR2 QGS. The CDR3 is made up of 11 amino acids. V lost 9 bases and J lost 7, with 12 bases in between. The CDR3 is CALLIRGKLIF. The CDR3 DNA is TGTGCTCTCCTTATACGGGGTAAACTCATCTTT.

Concerning this clone: The TCRdb record carries a much larger clone's protein, which differs from this DNA's translation at residue 9; a read error is the likely cause, and the protein listed here is the DNA translation. The chain links TRDV2 to TRDJ1; tentatively, D is TRDD3 (5 bases). No J segment appears in TCRdb, so it was assigned here by matching the sequence to germline. The CDR3 has 15 residues. Germline CDR1 and CDR2: GEAIGNYY and EKD. V was pared by 0 bases and J by 0 bases, with 10 bases between. CDR3 nucleotides: TGTGCCTGTGACACCGGGGGCTTGCACACCGATAAACTCATCTTT. It yields the protein CACDTGGLHTDKLIF.

This clone was seen only a few times. The likely explanation is a read error, given a far larger clone one base away. This sample also contains other DNA sequences that code for the same CDR3. V is TRDV1 and J is TRDJ1; tentatively, D is TRDD3 (5 bases). The J gene was missing in TCRdb and was found by matching the end of the DNA to germline. The CDR3 has 15 amino acids. In germline, CDR1 is TSWWSYY, CDR2 QGS. The germline V and J ends were trimmed by 9 bases and 4 bases, with 21 bases remaining between them. The CDR3 DNA reads as TGTGCTCTCGGGATCGGTGGAGGACTACTCGATAAACTCATCTTT. Its translation is CALGIGGGLLDKLIF.

To note about this clone: For this DNA, TCRdb reports the protein of a much larger clone, which diverges at residue 15, most likely from a read error; the protein presented here is translated directly from the DNA. This chain uses TRDV1 with TRDJ1; 8 bases line up with TRDD2. CDR1 and CDR2 (germline): TSWWSYY, QGS. The CDR3 length is 21 residues. The ends lost 1 base at V and 1 base at J; junction bases unmatched: 20. CDR3 sequence (DNA): TGTGCTCTTGGGGAACCTTCCTACTGGAGGCGTGATCCGTCTGGCACCGATAAACTCATCTTT. Translated: CALGEPSYWRRDPSGTDKLIF.

This clone occurred a few times. A far larger clone is only one base removed, so a read error is likely. This sample includes further DNA sequences coding for the same CDR3. The V and J genes are TRDV1 and TRDJ1, with 8 bases that match TRDD2. Germline matching of the DNA provided the J gene here, since TCRdb leaves it blank. Germline CDR1 and CDR2: TSWWSYY and QGS. This CDR3 has 19 amino acids. The V gene end was trimmed by 0 bases and the J gene end by 5 bases; junction bases not matched to a gene: 17. CDR3 residues: CALGELHLPTKGSTDKLIF. The CDR3 DNA reads as TGTGCTCTTGGGGAACTTCATCTTCCTACGAAGGGTTCCACTGATAAACTCATCTTT.

With respect to this clone: This may come from a read error, since a much larger clone is one base off. The rearrangement uses TRDV1 and TRDJ1, with D unresolved. Because TCRdb records no J gene, it was assigned here through a match of the DNA to germline. The CDR3 is 14 residues long. Trimming took off 5 bases at V and 2 bases at J, with 12 bases between the two ends. CDR1 and CDR2 from the germline V gene are TSWWSYY and QGS. The CDR3 nucleotides read TGTGCTCTTGGGAAGGACGCCCCGACCGATAAACTCATCTTT. This sequence encodes CALGKDAPTDKLIF.

This clone was counted a few times. TCRdb's protein for this DNA is that of a much larger clone and differs from the translation at residue 11, likely a read error; the protein shown is the DNA translation. V usage is TRDV2 and J usage is TRDJ3, with 8 bases identical to TRDD3. No J segment appears in TCRdb, so it was assigned here by matching the sequence to germline. There are 20 residues in the CDR3. Trimming at V came to 0 bases and at J to 0 bases, leaving 9 bases not matched to a gene. CDR1 GEAIGNYY and CDR2 EKD come from the germline V gene. CDR3 nucleotides: TGTGCCTGTGACACCGGCGACTGGGGGGAAGGCTCCTGGGACACCCGACAGATGTTTTTC. Amino acids: CACDTGDWGEGSWDTRQMFF.

Concerning this clone itself: The likely explanation is a read error, given a far larger clone one base away. Other DNA sequences from this sample encode an identical CDR3 as well. The chain couples TRDV3 to TRDJ1; 9 nucleotides line up with TRDD3. In the absence of a J gene in TCRdb, the DNA was matched to germline to assign it here. The CDR3 extends over 16 amino acids. Trimming took 2 bases from V and 0 from J; bases not matched to a gene: 10. The germline gives CDR1 TVYSNPD, CDR2 GDNSRS (reference sequence). In nucleotides, the CDR3 is TGTGCCTTTGGGGGGATACCGATTTGGTACACCGATAAACTCATCTTT. Its protein product is CAFGGIPIWYTDKLIF.

This clone was observed a few times. TCRdb pairs this DNA with a much larger clone's protein that differs at residue 5, likely a read error; the protein shown was translated from the DNA. No J gene was assigned, while the V gene was called as TRDV3. Germline V gene data show CDR1 as TVYSNPD and CDR2 as GDNSRS (reference sequence). The CDR3 is 11 residues long. CDR3 DNA: TGTGCCTTTTCCTTGAGGGGATTCCTCATCTTT. It specifies CAFSLRGFLIF.

To note about this clone: A far larger clone differs by one base, so this is likely a read error. Other DNA sequences of this sample code for an identical CDR3. The gene calls are TRDV2 and TRDJ1, with D tentatively TRDD3 (6 bases). The CDR3 has 15 amino acids. V lost 3 bases and J lost 5, with 18 bases in between. Germline V lookup: CDR1 GEAIGNYY, CDR2 EKD. In DNA form, the CDR3 reads TGTGCCTGTGACCCCCTGGGGAGCGGACGAGATAAACTCATCTTT. Amino acid sequence: CACDPLGSGRDKLIF.

As concerns this clone: TCRdb's protein, taken from a much larger clone, differs from this DNA's translation at residue 5, likely owing to a read error; the protein displayed comes from the DNA. The V gene is TRDV1, the J gene TRDJ3; TRDD3 might be the D (6 bases). TCRdb offers no J gene call, so here the DNA was matched to germline to obtain one. There are 19 residues in the CDR3. Germline CDR1 and CDR2: TSWWSYY and QGS. Trimming left V 5 bases short and J 0 bases short, with 17 bases between. The chain's CDR3 is CALGRPWGLSSWDTRQMFF. CDR3 coding DNA: TGTGCTCTTGGGAGGCCCTGGGGCCTCAGCTCCTGGGACACCCGACAGATGTTTTTC.

Worth noting for this clone: The protein given by TCRdb reflects a much larger clone and differs at residue 8 from this DNA's translation, likely from a read error; the protein shown is the DNA's translation. This rearrangement joins TRDV1 to TRDJ1; 9 bases match TRDD3. The J gene, left out of TCRdb, was set here by checking the DNA against germline. With 4 bases clipped from V and 7 bases from J, the junction kept 19 bases outside the gene matches. Germline V gene lookup returns CDR1 TSWWSYY and CDR2 QGS. The CDR3 runs 18 residues. This chain's CDR3 is CALGGSYRTRGILGKLIF. The CDR3 DNA is TGTGCTCTTGGGGGCTCCTATCGTACACGGGGGATACTCGGTAAACTCATCTTT.

This clone was seen a handful of times. TCRdb records a much larger clone's protein for this DNA, with a difference at residue 5 that likely arises from a read error; the protein given is the translation of the DNA. V and J are TRDV2 and TRDJ1; 9 bases align to TRDD3. The J gene is not listed in TCRdb, so it was assigned here from a DNA match to germline. V gave up 3 bases and J gave up 0 bases; unmatched junction bases: 19. From germline, CDR1 is GEAIGNYY and CDR2 EKD. The CDR3 spans 20 residues. The CDR3 region is CACDAVLGLGEGRYTDKLIF. The CDR3 DNA reads as TGTGCCTGTGACGCCGTTTTAGGACTGGGGGAAGGTCGGTACACCGATAAACTCATCTTT.

In the case of this clone: The TCRdb protein comes from a much larger clone and disagrees with this DNA's translation at residue 20, likely due to a read error; the protein given here is derived from the DNA. The chain is built from TRDV1 and TRDJ1, with a possible D match to TRDD2 (9 bases). Germline V gives CDR1 TSWWSYY, CDR2 QGS. The CDR3 length is 22 residues. CDR3 protein: CALGPKPSYVVLGGCYTDKFIF. The CDR3 region has the DNA TGTGCTCTTGGGCCTAAGCCTTCCTACGTGGTACTGGGGGGTTGTTACACCGATAAATTCATCTTT.

With respect to this clone: Translating this DNA gives a protein that differs at residue 14 from the TCRdb one, which belongs to a much larger clone; a read error is likely, and the protein shown is this translation. This chain links TRDV3 with TRDJ1, with TRDD2 matching over 7 bases. In germline, CDR1 is TVYSNPD, CDR2 GDNSRS (reference sequence). The CDR3 runs to 18 residues. The CDR3 sequence: CAFWPRFLRWWGTGKLIF. The CDR3 DNA reads as TGTGCCTTTTGGCCACGTTTCCTACGATGGTGGGGAACCGGTAAACTCATCTTT.

This clone occurred a few times. The CDR3 loop reads CAASAFDGAYPTLTAQLFF. The CDR3 DNA sequence: TGTGCAGCAAGCGCTTTTGATGGTGCATACCCTACTTTGACAGCACAACTCTTCTTT. This chain connects TRAV29/DV5 to TRDJ2; D uncertain. The J gene is not listed in TCRdb, so it was assigned here from a DNA match to germline. Deletions cut 0 bases from V and 0 bases from J, with 21 bases between. CDR3 length equals 19 residues. In germline, CDR1 is NSMFDY, CDR2 ISSIKDK.

This clone was picked up a small number of times. A read error likely explains this, since a far larger clone differs by one base. The sample holds other DNA sequences that translate to the same CDR3. This chain joins TRDV2 and TRDJ1; D gene ambiguous. The J gene, missing from TCRdb, was assigned here through DNA to germline matching. The CDR3 is 17 amino acids. Germline CDR1 and CDR2: GEAIGNYY and EKD. The V and J ends lost 0 bases and 2 bases respectively, with 18 bases between them. The CDR3 loop reads CACDTVLPHFGTDKLIF. The CDR3 nucleotides read TGTGCCTGTGACACCGTGCTGCCCCATTTTGGGACCGATAAACTCATCTTT.

This clone occurred a few times. The protein in TCRdb stems from a much larger clone and differs at residue 4 from this DNA's translation, likely a read error; here the protein is translated from the DNA. The chain joins TRDV2 to TRDJ3; D remains unclear. No J gene is reported in TCRdb; it was inferred here by comparing the DNA with germline. The CDR3 loop spans 17 amino acids. The V gene's germline CDR1 is GEAIGNYY and CDR2 EKD. The CDR3 loop is CACGTERVSWDTRQMFF. CDR3 sequence (DNA): TGTGCCTGTGGCACCGAGAGGGTCTCCTGGGACACCCGACAGATGTTTTTC.

Details on this clone: A far larger clone is only one base removed, so a read error is likely. V and J are TRDV1 and TRDJ1; 12 bases line up with TRDD3. TCRdb supplies no J gene; here it was assigned by aligning the nucleotide sequence to germline. The CDR3 runs to 22 residues. Looked up from germline, CDR1 is TSWWSYY and CDR2 is QGS. The CDR3 loop is CALGARIITNWGIQLYTDKLIF. The CDR3 nucleotides read TGCGCTCTTGGGGCCCGGATTATTACGAACTGGGGGATACAACTGTACACCGATAAACTCATCTTT.

This clone has more than one count but fewer than ten. TCRdb lists the protein of a much larger clone for this DNA, which differs at residue 13, so this is likely a read error; the protein given here is translated from the DNA itself. CDR3: CAFERAYHTDKLTF. For the CDR3, the DNA is TGTGCCTTTGAGCGAGCGTATCACACCGATAAACTCACCTTT. The chain joins TRDV3 to TRDJ1; D is undetermined. CDR3 length equals 14 residues. Germline lookup yields CDR1 TVYSNPD and CDR2 GDNSRS (reference sequence).

With regard to this clone: The TCRdb protein, from a much larger clone, departs from this DNA's translation at residue 11, likely by read error; the protein shown derives from the DNA. The chain carries TRDV1 and TRDJ1; either TRDD2 or TRDD3 may fit D (5 bases each). The CDR3 is made up of 16 amino acids. Germline V gives CDR1 TSWWSYY, CDR2 QGS. V was clipped by 3 bases and J by 3 bases, with 17 bases between them. This CDR3 reads CALGDLRGEVADKLIF. The DNA for the CDR3 is TGTGCTCTTGGGGACCTACGAGGGGAAGTCGCCGATAAACTCATCTTT.

A note on this clone: The protein in TCRdb stems from a much larger clone and differs at residue 13 from this DNA's translation, likely a read error; here the protein is translated from the DNA. The chain joins TRDV2 to TRDJ3; 9 bases map to TRDD3. Trimming took 3 bases from V and 2 from J; bases not matched to a gene: 19. This CDR3 is 22 amino acids long. Germline-derived CDR1 and CDR2 are GEAIGNYY and EKD. CDR3 residues: CACDAGTVTGGRLAWDTRQMFF. The CDR3 nucleotides read TGTGCCTGTGACGCAGGGACCGTTACTGGGGGACGCCTAGCCTGGGACACCCGACAGATGTTTTTC.

This clone came up a few times. TCRdb's protein, taken from a much larger clone, differs from this DNA's translation at residue 18, likely owing to a read error; the protein displayed comes from the DNA. The chain is built from TRDV2 and TRDJ3; TRDD3 aligns across 8 bases. The J gene was missing in TCRdb and was found by matching the end of the DNA to germline. CDR3 length: 22 amino acids. CDR1 is GEAIGNYY and CDR2 is EKD in the germline V gene. This CDR3 reads CACDTGFGTGGKSSWDTQQMFF. CDR3 DNA: TGTGCCTGTGACACCGGATTTGGTACTGGGGGGAAAAGCTCCTGGGACACCCAACAGATGTTTTTC.

As for this clone: A far larger clone is off by one base, so a read error is likely. This specimen includes other DNA sequences encoding the same CDR3. This chain uses TRDV1 with TRDJ1; D is undetermined. TCRdb supplies no J gene; here it was assigned by aligning the nucleotide sequence to germline. This CDR3 spans 19 amino acids. V was pared by 2 bases and J by 0 bases, with 22 bases between. Germline-derived CDR1 and CDR2 are TSWWSYY and QGS. The CDR3 here is CALGEGSAARPRDTDKLIF. The CDR3 region has the DNA TGTGCTCTTGGGGAAGGCAGTGCCGCCCGACCTAGGGACACCGATAAACTCATCTTT.